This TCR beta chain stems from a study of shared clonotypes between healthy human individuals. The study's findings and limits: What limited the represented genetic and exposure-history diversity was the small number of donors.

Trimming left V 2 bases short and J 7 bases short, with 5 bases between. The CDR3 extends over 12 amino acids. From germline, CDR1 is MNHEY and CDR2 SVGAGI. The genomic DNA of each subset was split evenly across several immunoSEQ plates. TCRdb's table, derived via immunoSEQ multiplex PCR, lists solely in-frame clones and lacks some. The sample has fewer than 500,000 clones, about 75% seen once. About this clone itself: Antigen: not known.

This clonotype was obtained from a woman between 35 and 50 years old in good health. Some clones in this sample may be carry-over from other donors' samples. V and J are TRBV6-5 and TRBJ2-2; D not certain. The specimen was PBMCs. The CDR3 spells CASSYRVGELFF. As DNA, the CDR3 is TGTGCCAGCAGTTACAGGGTCGGGGAGCTGTTTTTT.